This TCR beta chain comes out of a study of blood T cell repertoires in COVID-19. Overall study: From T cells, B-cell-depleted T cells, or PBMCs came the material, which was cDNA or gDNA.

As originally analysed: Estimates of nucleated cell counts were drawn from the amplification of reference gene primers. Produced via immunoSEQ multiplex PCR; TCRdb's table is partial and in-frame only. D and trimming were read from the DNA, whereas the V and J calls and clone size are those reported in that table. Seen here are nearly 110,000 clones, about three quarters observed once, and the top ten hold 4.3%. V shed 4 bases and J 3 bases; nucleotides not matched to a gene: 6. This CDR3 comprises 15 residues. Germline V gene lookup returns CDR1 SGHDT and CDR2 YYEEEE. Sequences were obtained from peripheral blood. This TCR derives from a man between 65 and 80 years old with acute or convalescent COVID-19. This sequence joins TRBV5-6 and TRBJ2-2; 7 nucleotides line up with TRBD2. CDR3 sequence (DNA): TGTGCCAGCAGCCGGGGGGACTACTACACCGGGGAGCTGTTTTTT. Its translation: CASSRGDYYTGELFF.